This T cell receptor beta chain was identified in a study of T cells in Graves' hyperthyroidism and ophthalmopathy. Study-wide points: For ophthalmopathy, model prediction preceded onset by a median roughly 6.3 months.

Concerning this clonotype itself: Its antigen is not identified.

RNA transcripts gave rise to amplified TCR beta CDR3 regions. The study used the HTBI primer set for a first-round RT-PCR of the TCR CDR3. TCRdb reanalysed the multiplex PCR reads using MiXCR and keeps one entry per CDR3 protein. The table shows hundreds of thousands of distinct CDR3 sequences, with over 35% occurring only once. The V gene lost 6 bases and the J gene lost 0 bases, with 11 bases spanning the gap. This CDR3 region has 14 residues. Germline V gives CDR1 LNHDA, CDR2 SQIVND (reference sequence). J is TRBJ1-1 and V is TRBV19; D not certain. Input material: blood. The sequence was obtained from a man younger than 35 with Graves' hyperthyroidism. Here the CDR3 reads CASRDRFLNTEAFF. In DNA, the CDR3 is TGTGCCAGTAGGGATCGGTTTTTGAACACTGAAGCTTTCTTT.